The 8 T cell receptor beta chains in this list originate from one sample, sequenced in a study of early T cells in non-severe SARS-CoV-2 infection. TCRdb fed the 5' RACE reads into MiXCR, producing one record per CDR3 protein. The profile shows about 110,000 distinct CDR3 sequences, about 12% of them singletons. Material for sequencing was whole blood. The receptors stem from an adult who was a healthcare worker with PCR-confirmed SARS-CoV-2 infection or an uninfected control (not recorded which).

This chain joins TRBV29-1 and TRBJ2-7; a weak D match, TRBD2 (6 bases). The V end was cut by 5 bases, the J end by 7 bases, with 12 bases between. This CDR3 has 11 residues. Germline CDR1 and CDR2: SQVTM and ANQGSEA. As DNA, the CDR3 is TGCAGCGTTCGAACGGGGGAGGAGCAGTACTTC. Its translation is CSVRTGEEQYF.

The chain combines TRBV6-5 with TRBJ1-6, with 8 nucleotides matching TRBD1. The junction had 5 bases not matched to a gene; V was cut back by 7 bases and J by 9 bases. Germline-derived CDR1 and CDR2 are MNHEY and SVGAGI. This CDR3 comprises 13 residues. The CDR3 sequence is CASNQGAASPLHF. CDR3 nucleotides: TGTGCCAGCAACCAGGGGGCGGCTTCACCCCTCCACTTT.

This clonotype has a count of ten or more. The gene calls are TRBV5-1 and TRBJ1-1, with D perhaps TRBD1 (5 bases). CDR1 is SGHRS and CDR2 is YFSETQ in the germline V gene. V lost 0 bases and J 7 bases, leaving 13 bases between the germline ends. The CDR3 sequence is 14 residues long. Here the CDR3 DNA reads TGCGCCAGCAGCTTGGAGACGGGGCTTGGTGAAGCTTTCTTT. The encoded protein is CASSLETGLGEAFF.

This clonotype has a handful of counts. The chain is built from TRBV28 and TRBJ2-7; no definite D call. Germline-derived CDR1 and CDR2 are MDHEN and SYDVKM. The CDR3 runs to 17 residues. The V gene lost 3 bases and the J gene lost 3 bases, with 21 bases spanning the gap. CDR3 sequence reads: CASSFSLDETVYYEQYF. Here the CDR3 DNA reads TGTGCCAGCAGTTTCTCCCTCGACGAAACGGTATACTACGAGCAGTACTTC.

This clonotype was recorded at least ten times. The chain combines TRBV27 with TRBJ2-7; tentatively, D is TRBD1 or TRBD2 (5 bases each). The CDR3 loop spans 14 amino acids. Trimming took off 1 base at V and 5 bases at J, with 12 bases between the two ends. The germline V gene encodes CDR1 MNHEY and CDR2 SMNVEV (reference sequence). The CDR3 protein is CASSLLTEGHEQYF. As DNA, the CDR3 is TGTGCCAGCAGTTTATTGACAGAGGGCCACGAGCAGTACTTC.

This clonotype was counted a few times. The rearrangement links TRBV7-3 to TRBJ1-4; no clear D. V was shortened by 4 bases and J by 12 bases, with 18 bases between the two germline ends. Germline V gives CDR1 SGHTA, CDR2 FQGTGA. The CDR3 is 14 residues long. The CDR3 nucleotides read TGTGCCAGCAGCTCTTCCCCCCGAAGCGGAGAACTGTTTTTT. It yields the protein CASSSSPRSGELFF. The full variable domain, in which reference TRBV7-3 and TRBJ1-4 provide the parts outside the CDR3, is GAGVSQTPSNKVTEKGKYVELRCDPISGHTALYWYRQSLGQGPEFLIYFQGTGAADDSGLPNDRFFAVRPEGSVSTLKIQRTERGDSAVYLCASSSSPRSGELFFGSGTQLSVL.

This clonotype was seen at least ten times. This chain links TRBV29-1 with TRBJ2-1; 7 nucleotides agree with TRBD1. Per germline, CDR1 SQVTM and CDR2 ANQGSEA. The CDR3 totals 16 residues. Trimming cost V 6 bases and J 0 bases; bases outside gene matches: 11. This chain's CDR3 is CSVGRQGRSSYNEQFF. The CDR3 DNA follows: TGCAGCGTCGGTAGACAGGGACGGAGCTCCTACAATGAGCAGTTCTTC.

This clonotype was seen many times. DNA of the CDR3: TGTCCTCGGGACACTCCGAAAGAGACCCAGTACTTC. This gives the protein CPRDTPKETQYF. This chain uses TRBV19 with TRBJ2-5, with D possibly TRBD1 on 6 matching bases. The germline V gene encodes CDR1 LNHDA and CDR2 SQIVND (reference sequence). The length of the CDR3 is 12 residues.